This section outlines one T cell receptor (beta chain) sequence together with its context. Its antigen is not yet known. No quality values exist for individual bases; no much larger clone is one base distant. The record originates from a study of shared clonotypes between healthy human individuals (dated by TCRdb to the early 2020s). About the investigation overall: The cohort comprised a couple of women and three men aged 18 to 49 years. Different laboratories and diverse techniques were used to prepare libraries and sequence TCR repertoires, to increase sequencing depth and limit assay-specific biases. Blood TCR repertoires of four to six healthy adults were deeply sequenced to estimate repertoire size and the extent of clonotype sharing between individuals. Between about 0.94 and 8.9 billion PBMCs per donor were obtained by leukapheresis. For each donor, three plates each were used for CD4 naive and CD4 memory, two plates were used for CD8 naive, and one plate was used for CD8 memory.

The paper's findings and limits, for the study overall: Because the study included only a small number of donors, the genetic and exposure-history diversity represented was limited. Naive subsets generally had larger estimated clonotype richness than memory subsets did. Even with the large sequencing depth, rarefaction of the sorted-subset datasets indicated that sequencing was incomplete. Approximately 5% of naive CD4, 3.5% of naive CD8, approximately 2% of memory CD4, and 0.35% to 0.4% of memory CD8 clonotypes were shared across several donors. Pairwise subsampling indicated that sequencing depth was expected to affect the degree of clonotype sharing among donors. Compared with non-shared clonotypes, clonotypes shared by all four sorted-subset donors had higher generation probabilities. Sampling was restricted to blood, and TCR repertoires in tissues likely differ from the TCR repertoires found in blood.

Healthy HIV-negative adults with no recently reported acute infections or vaccinations were included as donors. Every donor was a Caucasian adult living in Nashville, Tennessee, USA. CD4+ T cells were enriched by magnetic negative selection; naive cells were then positively selected on CD45RA, and the negative fraction formed the memory subset. Blood was obtained by leukapheresis, after which PBMCs were separated by Ficoll-Histopaque density gradient centrifugation and cryopreserved in liquid nitrogen vapor phase. Analytical flow cytometry was used to check the purity and quantity of every magnetically sorted T cell population. Each sorted fraction had its genomic DNA isolated and then quantified by UV absorbance on a Nanodrop 2000c. The germline V end is reduced by 1 base and the J end by 0 bases; junction bases left unmatched: 8. CDR1 and CDR2 (MGHRA, YSYEKL) derive from the germline V gene. The CDR3 numbers 19 residues from cysteine through phenylalanine. This entry keeps only the CDR3 DNA: 57 bases, framed from base 1.

TCR CDR3 regions were amplified from genomic DNA by multiplex PCR using the deep immunoSEQ assay. For each cell subset, the extracted genomic DNA was distributed evenly across all wells of several immunoSEQ 96-well plates, and each plate served as one replicate. For sorted subsets, around 0.2 ug of genomic DNA, equivalent to around 31,000 T cell genomes, went into each replicate PCR. The purified libraries were quantified using a Qubit 3.0 fluorometer, sized with a Bioanalyzer 2100, and then quantified again using the KAPA Library Quantification kit. Each immunoSEQ 96-well plate was sequenced on its own single-read 150-cycle Illumina NextSeq 550 flow cell. From the authors' description of their analysis: Because the immunoSEQ output included only junctional sequences and no quality scores, the filtering could not be the same as the filtering used for full-length reads. To assign V/J genes and CDR3, sequences were annotated against IMGT germline references using PyIR, a Python wrapper for IgBLAST v1.9. Reads were filtered out if the reads had weak V/J assignments (E-value above 1e-6), no CDR3, stop codons, out-of-frame junctions, or ambiguous translated residues. V3J clonotypes were defined by identical inferred V gene, J gene, and CDR3 amino acid sequence. The percentage overlap between two repertoires was calculated by dividing the number of shared unique clonotypes by the size of the smaller repertoire. Repertoire richness was assessed with RTK rarefaction, the Chao1 estimator, and Recon v2.1 estimates of unobserved clonotypes. OLGA was used to compute generation probabilities for all TCRbeta clonotypes that the gDNA method yielded from a few donors. TCRdb stores this immuneACCESS table with in-frame sequences only. Part of the clones is absent; in the studies checked, under half of the shortfall reflects unresolved V genes, and no reason is known for the rest. The V and J calls and clone size were taken over from that table, and D and trimming were inferred from the DNA. For this sample the table gives 2,100,000 or so clones, of which almost 96% were detected only once. The ten largest account for roughly 0.13% of the sample.

The receptor was isolated from a young man in good health. The chain was built from TRBV4-1 and TRBJ2-1; 11 middle bases align to TRBD2. The material sequenced was naive CD4+ T cells sorted from blood. Sample cell subset or site, as interpreted from the label and publication: CD45RA+ positively selected. Here the CDR3 is given as CASSQALAGASSSYNEQFF. The nucleotides read TGCGCCAGCAGCCAAGCACTAGCGGGGGCTTCAAGCTCCTACAATGAGCAGTTCTTC.